These T cell receptor beta chains were read from a single sample in a study of early T cells in non-severe SARS-CoV-2 infection. Each CDR3 protein is one row after TCRdb ran MiXCR on the 5' RACE reads. Of tens of thousands of distinct CDR3 sequences in the sample, around 9.3% were seen once. The sequenced sample consisted of whole blood. The source is an adult who was a healthcare worker with PCR-confirmed SARS-CoV-2 infection or an uninfected control (not recorded which). Each CDR3 is given with its conserved first and last residue.

V gene	CDR3 protein
TRBV7-3	CASSQIGQNLTF
TRBV10-3	CAIMGTGFTDTQYF
TRBV7-9	CASSFTDTEAFF
TRBV2	CASSEDRGTEAFF
TRBV6-5	CASRTPGSGETQYF
TRBV7-2	CASSLVDSPFTEAFF
TRBV29-1	CSAGTVGGTQYF
TRBV27	CASSRQGLNTEAFF
TRBV6-1	CASSDYRDTEAFF
TRBV12-3/TRBV12-4	CASSFLGNSPLHF
TRBV2	CASSEFFVGAPDTGELFF
TRBV10-3	CAISGDSQAYNEQFF
TRBV4-2	CASSQEDGYEQYF
TRBV11-2	CASSLASGGSYEQYF
TRBV5-4	CASSKDRNTIYF
TRBV13	CASSLRQGKREKLFF
TRBV18	CASSPIVGSGANVLTF
TRBV12-3/TRBV12-4	CASSIAGIYNSPLHF
TRBV4-1	CASSQERNPRSYEQYF
TRBV6-6	CASSYTLAGGNEQYF
TRBV6-2/TRBV6-3	CASRDTMEWQYF
TRBV7-9	CAGHSDHEQFF
TRBV20-1	CSARKRSVTGELFF
TRBV4-1	CASSQRGASGSTDTQYF
TRBV29-1	CSVEKGLQETQYF
TRBV7-9	CASSFEGMNTEAFF
TRBV7-8	CASSLLGLGEQYF
TRBV5-1	CASSLSRPVGLGGYTF
TRBV6-6	CASRDPLAGNRETQYF
TRBV30	CAWSVEGRSYEQYF
TRBV6-5	CASSYVGRQGGGNIQYF
TRBV3-1	CASSQGQNTEAFF
TRBV5-1	CASTPRPGTRIPGLAGGSYEQYF
TRBV7-2	CASSLGRGLNIQYF
TRBV25-1	CASSYGVGVEQYF
TRBV29-1	CSCGDRGVQYF
TRBV24-1	CATSEGTDTQYF
TRBV2	CASSGQGTRQETQYF
TRBV6-2/TRBV6-3	CASRPGIQVAYEQYF
TRBV24-1	CATSDRPGLAGGTGELFF
TRBV4-2	CASSQEAGTGGNEQFF
TRBV29-1	CSVVGGASGYTF
TRBV12-3/TRBV12-4	CASSLGNYGYTF
TRBV2	CASNRDRVDEQYF
TRBV5-1	CASSPRDANEQFF